The clone carrying this T cell receptor beta chain occurred many times. From germline, CDR1 is SQVTM and CDR2 ANQGSEA. Trimming shortened V by 1 base and J by 9 bases, and 15 bases separated the two germline ends. The CDR3 has 13 residues. The sample is drawn from a study of naive and memory T cell subsets. Ligated cDNA underwent four rounds of PCR with nested alpha and beta constant region primers and SP2. TCRdb used MiXCR to reprocess the 5' RACE reads, holding one entry per CDR3 protein. This sample carries approximately 52,000 distinct CDR3 sequences, approximately 4.8% of them seen once, and the ten largest clones take around 0.84%. An oligonucleotide containing a UMI was ligated to the 3' end of TCR cDNA.

The rearrangement uses TRBV29-1 and TRBJ2-5, with D possibly called TRBD1 or TRBD2 (6 bases each). The sequence was obtained from a female donor in good health. The CDR3 DNA sequence: TGCAGCGTTGAAGGAGGGGGGACGGGGGCCCAGTACTTC. Translating it yields CSVEGGGTGAQYF.